Listed below are T cell receptor beta chains from one sample, sequenced in a study of T-cell memory formation after mild COVID-19. TCRdb fed the 5' RACE reads into MiXCR, producing one record per CDR3 protein. The sample records about 340,000 distinct CDR3 sequences, approximately 15% being singletons. Sequencing was carried out using PBMCs or a T cell subset sorted from them (not recorded which). The receptors stem from a young man who had mild COVID-19 (a few samples of this study predate the infection). Cell type and time point are not known. Both conserved end residues are part of each CDR3. The size entry is marked missing in some rows and otherwise reads once, few, many or a size class.

clone_size j_call v_call cdr3_aa
- TRBJ2-7 TRBV27 CASSLEGTAQEQYF
few TRBJ1-5 TRBV7-2 CASSLGQGRNQPQHF
- TRBJ1-5 TRBV6-6 CASTGAGLESQHF
few TRBJ1-2 TRBV20-1 CSVTGANYGYTF
many TRBJ2-3 TRBV5-1 CASSGPGTSTDTQYF
few TRBJ1-6 TRBV30 CAWSSDRARVSPLHF
- TRBJ1-1 TRBV5-1 CASSLNPGQDTEAFF
few TRBJ2-2 TRBV4-2 CASSQVGLAGALPGELFF
- TRBJ1-4 TRBV27 CASFDRAVRKLFF
few TRBJ2-5 TRBV18 CASSPDRSETQYF
few TRBJ1-1 TRBV20-1 CSANKGSDTEAFF
once TRBJ2-1 TRBV6-1 CASSEARRSDEQFF
few TRBJ2-1 TRBV4-1 CASSQVDRAKAPNEQFF
- TRBJ1-5 TRBV7-2 CASSLSNYQPQHF
- TRBJ1-1 TRBV6-6 CASSYSSSGESPEAFF
- TRBJ2-7 TRBV10-3 CAVGQEAPYEQYF
- TRBJ2-5 TRBV10-2 CASRPGQWGETQYF
- TRBJ2-1 TRBV6-4 CASSDPGAGRNEQFF
- TRBJ1-2 TRBV23-1 CASKWRGLPNYGYTF
- TRBJ2-1 TRBV11-2 CASRGATSDYNEQFF
- TRBJ1-1 TRBV18 CASSQGARTEAFF
- TRBJ1-5 TRBV6-6 CASSLAARSQPQHF
many TRBJ2-5 TRBV27 CASSHRVAGETQYF
few TRBJ2-3 TRBV12-3/TRBV12-4 CASSAPAGGPETDTQYF
many TRBJ1-5 TRBV20-1 CSAGYSNQPQHF
few TRBJ1-1 TRBV7-9 CAGLETGGNTEAFF
many TRBJ2-3 TRBV20-1 CSAISGGGGNTQYF
- TRBJ1-1 TRBV12-3/TRBV12-4 CASKIWRVGWGNTEAFF
many TRBJ2-7 TRBV18 CASSPRNPGQGSYEQYF
many TRBJ2-3 TRBV20-1 CSARSRVGTDTQYF
few TRBJ1-2 TRBV7-2 CASSPEGGLGGYTF
- TRBJ2-3 TRBV20-1 CSAPSGGAEDTQYF
- TRBJ2-5 TRBV6-6 CASSALARGETQYF
- TRBJ2-5 TRBV20-1 CSARAVGRSWGTQYF
few TRBJ1-5 TRBV2 CASTGLRNQPQHF
few TRBJ1-2 TRBV4-3 CASSLAGVDGYTF
- TRBJ2-2 TRBV7-2 CASSSQVWRTFPNTGELFF
few TRBJ1-2 TRBV6-2/TRBV6-3 CASNPTPNYGYTF
- TRBJ2-7 TRBV29-1 CSVDGSSYEQYF
- TRBJ2-7 TRBV6-6 CASSYPRQRGYEQYF
- TRBJ2-7 TRBV7-8 CASSRRRGEATYEQYF